This T cell receptor beta chain emerged from a study of glioma-infiltrating T cells (dated by TCRdb to 2016 to 2017). General notes on the study: The low-grade gliomas were WHO grade II oligodendrogliomas or astrocytomas, while the glioblastomas were WHO grade IV tumors sampled at initial diagnosis rather than at recurrent diagnosis. Dexamethasone was administered to glioma patients for six or fewer days before surgery. Blood libraries targeted about 4- to 11-fold sequencing coverage of some 1.1 million peripheral T cells. The paired cohort comprised three low-grade glioma patients, about 8 primary glioblastoma patients and three non-glioma patients contributing non-neoplastic brain tissue. To gauge divergence between tissue and blood T-cell populations, every tissue-infiltrating repertoire was compared against the peripheral blood repertoire from the same patient. TCR alpha- and beta-chain repertoires were sequenced from glioma tissue, non-neoplastic brain tissue and matched peripheral blood mononuclear cells. What the research found in general, with its limitations: VJ-independent divergence between tissue and blood was lower than expected in non-neoplastic patients but higher than expected in all gliomas, particularly low-grade gliomas. Patients with low tissue-blood divergence were marked by a signature set of shared blood CDR3 motifs, and this signature set was depleted in highly divergent patients. Only a very small number of CDR3 sequences turned up in both tissue and blood, a result put down to high CDR3 diversity combined with limited sampling. Group comparisons were based on small numbers of patients: three non-neoplastic, three low-grade glioma and 7 to 9 glioblastoma patients.

Immediately after resection, surgical brain or tumor specimens were cryofrozen in liquid nitrogen, with peripheral blood cells collected concurrently. In regard to this clonotype: Its antigen specificity is not known. Qualities for individual bases were not recorded, and no much larger clone is one base off.

TCR alpha and beta CDR3 regions were amplified with the iRepertoire nested amplicon-rescue multiplex PCR (arm-PCR) platform from RNA. The input for one-step reverse transcription and amplification was roughly 85-400 ng of tissue mRNA or PBMC total RNA. Following bead purification, Illumina adapters were added through a secondary multiplex PCR, and the libraries were then gel-purified between 200 and 400 bp. Demultiplexing relied on internal 6-nucleotide barcodes carried by the libraries. Sequencing of libraries was performed on an Illumina MiSeq with 2x220 or 2x250 nucleotide paired-end reads. Under the source paper's analysis protocol: Paired reads were merged with FLASH 1.2.11 and aligned to the GRCh37 human genome with BWA-MEM before extracting TRA and TRB reads. V and J assignment used an IMGT-derived reference of cassette sequences and CDR3 motifs that included pseudogenes. Three-frame translation of reads was performed, and productive CDR3s were defined as those with a C...FGXG motif and no stop codons. Clonotypes were defined as unique combinations of V-J cassette pair and CDR3 amino acid sequence. Reads were filtered by Hamming distance, with the threshold set by the sequence error rate of each sample in mapped regions. TCRdb ran its own pipeline on the public reads, namely fastp trimming at Q25 and MiXCR clone calling, and kept in-frame beta chains. For every CDR3 protein sequence, its rows merge into one entry that carries the most common genes and DNA. TCRdb's processing, not the authors' own work, is the source of the V and J calls. In this sample the table shows 400,000 or so distinct CDR3 sequences, 41% of which occur a single time. The top ten clones comprise around 13% of the sample.

Sequences were obtained from glioma tissue, nonneoplastic brain tissue, or PBMCs (not recorded which). This TCR came from a human donor with low-grade glioma or glioblastoma, undergoing nonglioma brain surgery, or in good health (not recorded which).

At the DNA level, the sequence is TGTGCCAGCAGTAAACAAGGGGTTTACTCCTACGAGCAGTACTTC. Its protein product is CASSKQGVYSYEQYF. In this chain, TRBV6-1 is recombined with TRBJ2-7; 5 matching bases give a weak D call of TRBD1. From the germline V gene, CDR1 is MNHNS and CDR2 is SASEGT. The CDR3, from cysteine to phenylalanine, totals 15 residues. Just the 45-base CDR3 DNA is kept, in frame starting at base 1. Cut back by 5 bases and 0 bases, the V and J ends lie 14 bases apart.